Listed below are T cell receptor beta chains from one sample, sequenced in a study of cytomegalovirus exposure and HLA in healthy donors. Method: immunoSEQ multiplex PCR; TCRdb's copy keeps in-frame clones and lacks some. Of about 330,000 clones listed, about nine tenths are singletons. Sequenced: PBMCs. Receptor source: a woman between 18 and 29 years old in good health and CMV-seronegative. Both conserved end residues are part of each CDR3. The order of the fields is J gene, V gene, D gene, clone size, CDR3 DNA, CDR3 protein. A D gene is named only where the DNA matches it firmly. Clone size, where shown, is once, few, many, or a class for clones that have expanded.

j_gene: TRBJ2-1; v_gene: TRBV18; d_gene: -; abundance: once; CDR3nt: TGTGCCAGCTCACCGGAGGGCGGGTCGAGCTCCTACAATGAGCAGTTCTTC; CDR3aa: CASSPEGGSSSYNEQFF
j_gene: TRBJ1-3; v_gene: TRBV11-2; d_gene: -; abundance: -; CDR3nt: TGTGCCAGCAGCTTAGATGGGGGCAACACCATATATTTT; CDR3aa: CASSLDGGNTIYF
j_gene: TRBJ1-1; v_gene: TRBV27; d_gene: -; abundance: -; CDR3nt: TGTGCCAGCAGTTCCGGCTGGGGGAGGGGACCTGAAGCTTTCTTT; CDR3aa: CASSSGWGRGPEAFF
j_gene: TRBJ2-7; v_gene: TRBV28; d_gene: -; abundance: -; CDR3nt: TGTGCCAGCAGTTGGAGCTCCTACGAGCAGTACTTC; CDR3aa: CASSWSSYEQYF
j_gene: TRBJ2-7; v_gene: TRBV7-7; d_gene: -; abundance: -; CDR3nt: TGTGCCAGCAGTCCCTTGGCACAGCCCTACGAGCAGTACTTC; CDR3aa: CASSPLAQPYEQYF
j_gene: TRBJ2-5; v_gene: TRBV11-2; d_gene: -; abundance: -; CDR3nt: TGTGCCAGCAGCGACCCCCCTAGTTTGCAGACCCAGTACTTC; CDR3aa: CASSDPPSLQTQYF
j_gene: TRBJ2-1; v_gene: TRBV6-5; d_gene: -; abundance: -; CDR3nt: TGTGCCAGCAGTCGCCTACAGACAGTCAATGAGCAGTTCTTC; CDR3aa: CASSRLQTVNEQFF
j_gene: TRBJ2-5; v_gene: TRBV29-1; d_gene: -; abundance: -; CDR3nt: TGCAGCGTCGTTCGGGGGGAGACCCAGTACTTC; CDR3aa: CSVVRGETQYF
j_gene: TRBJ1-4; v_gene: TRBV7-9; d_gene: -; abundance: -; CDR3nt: TGTGCCAGCAGCTTAGTGTTCAGCGGAGAAAAACTGTTTTTT; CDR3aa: CASSLVFSGEKLFF
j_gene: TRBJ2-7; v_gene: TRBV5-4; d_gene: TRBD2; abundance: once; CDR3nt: TGTGCCAGCAGCTTGTCTAGCGGGAGCTCCTACGAGCAGTACTTC; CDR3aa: CASSLSSGSSYEQYF
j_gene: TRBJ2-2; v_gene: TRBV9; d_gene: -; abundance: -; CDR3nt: TGTGCCAGCAGCGTAGGGGGCATTAACACCGGGGAGCTGTTTTTT; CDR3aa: CASSVGGINTGELFF
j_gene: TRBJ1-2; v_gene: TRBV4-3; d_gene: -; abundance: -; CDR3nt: TGCGCCAGCAGCCAAGATTATGGCAGGGCTGATGGCTACACCTTC; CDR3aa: CASSQDYGRADGYTF
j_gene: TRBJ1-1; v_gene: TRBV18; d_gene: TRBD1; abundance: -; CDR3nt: TGTGCCAGCTCACGGAATGGACAGGGTGACCCTGAAGCTTTCTTT; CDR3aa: CASSRNGQGDPEAFF
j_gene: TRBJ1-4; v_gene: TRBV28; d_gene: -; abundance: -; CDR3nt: TGTGCCAGCAGGCGGGGACGAACTAATGAAAAACTGTTTTTT; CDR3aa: CASRRGRTNEKLFF
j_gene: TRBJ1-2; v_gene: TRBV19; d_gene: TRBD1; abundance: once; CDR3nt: TGTGCCAGTAGTATAGTCGAGGACAGGGAGGATGGCTACACCTTC; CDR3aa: CASSIVEDREDGYTF
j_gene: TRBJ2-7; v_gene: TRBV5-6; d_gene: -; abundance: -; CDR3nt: TGTGCCAGCAGCTTAAGCGGCCGATCCTACGAGCAGTACTTC; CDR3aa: CASSLSGRSYEQYF
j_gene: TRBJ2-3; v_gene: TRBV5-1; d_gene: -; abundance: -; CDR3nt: TGCGCCAGCAGCTTCGGGGAGTCCGGCACAGATACGCAGTATTTT; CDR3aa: CASSFGESGTDTQYF
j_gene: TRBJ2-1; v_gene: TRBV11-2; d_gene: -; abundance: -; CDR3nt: TGTGCCAGCAGCTTCTCGACGTGGTACAGCTCCTACAATGAGCAGTTCTTC; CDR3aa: CASSFSTWYSSYNEQFF
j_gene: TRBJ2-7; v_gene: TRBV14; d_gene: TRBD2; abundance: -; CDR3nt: TGTGCCAGCAGCCAAGCGTTCGCGGGAGCCAGGCTACTACTGGGGGAGCAGTACTTC; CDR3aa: CASSQAFAGARLLLGEQYF
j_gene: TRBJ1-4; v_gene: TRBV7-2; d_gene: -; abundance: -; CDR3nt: TGTGCCAGCAGCTTTTCGGGGGAAAAACTGTTTTTT; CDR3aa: CASSFSGEKLFF
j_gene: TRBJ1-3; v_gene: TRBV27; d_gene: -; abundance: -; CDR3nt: TGTGCCAGCAGTCCGGGACTTGGAAACACCATATATTTT; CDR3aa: CASSPGLGNTIYF
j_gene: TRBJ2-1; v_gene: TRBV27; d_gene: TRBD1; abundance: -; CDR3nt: TGTGCCAGCAACGGTGGTACAGGGGGGTTTCGGGAGCAGTTCTTC; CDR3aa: CASNGGTGGFREQFF
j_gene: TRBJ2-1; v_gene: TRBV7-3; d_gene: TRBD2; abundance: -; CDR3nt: TGTGCCAGCAGCCTAACTTATGGGGGACTAGCGGGAGATAGAGATGAGCAGTTCTTC; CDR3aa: CASSLTYGGLAGDRDEQFF
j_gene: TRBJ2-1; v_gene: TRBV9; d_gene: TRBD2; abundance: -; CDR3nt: TGTGCCAGCAGCGTAGTGGGACTAGCGGACTTGGGTGAGCAGTTCTTC; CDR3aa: CASSVVGLADLGEQFF
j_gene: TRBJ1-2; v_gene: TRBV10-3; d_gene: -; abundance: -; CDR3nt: TGTGCCATCAGTGAGTCGCCGGACAGAGCTAACTATGGCTACACCTTC; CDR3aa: CAISESPDRANYGYTF
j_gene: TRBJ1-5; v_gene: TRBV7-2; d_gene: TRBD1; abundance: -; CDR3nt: TGTGCCAGCAGCTTAGCAGGGACAGGGGTCAATCAGCCCCAGCATTTT; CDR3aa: CASSLAGTGVNQPQHF
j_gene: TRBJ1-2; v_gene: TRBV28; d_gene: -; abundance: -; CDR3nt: TGTGCCAGCAGTTCGGACAGCTATGGCTACACCTTC; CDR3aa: CASSSDSYGYTF
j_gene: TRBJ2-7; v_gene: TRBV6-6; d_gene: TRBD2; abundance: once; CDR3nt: TGTGCCAGCAACCTAGCGGGAGGCCCTGCCGAGCAGTACTTC; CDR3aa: CASNLAGGPAEQYF
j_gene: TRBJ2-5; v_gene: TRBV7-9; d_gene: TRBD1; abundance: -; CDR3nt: TGTGCCAGCAGCGCCTGGGGGACAGGGAGCACCCAAGAGACCCAGTACTTC; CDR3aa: CASSAWGTGSTQETQYF
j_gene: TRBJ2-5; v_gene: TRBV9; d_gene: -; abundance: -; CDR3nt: TGTGCCAGCAGCCCCCGGGTAGGGGGAGAGACCCAGTACTTC; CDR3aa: CASSPRVGGETQYF
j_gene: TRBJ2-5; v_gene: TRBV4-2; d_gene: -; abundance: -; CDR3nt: TGTGCCAGCAGCTCACAGGGAGTGGGGGAGACCCAGTACTTC; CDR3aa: CASSSQGVGETQYF
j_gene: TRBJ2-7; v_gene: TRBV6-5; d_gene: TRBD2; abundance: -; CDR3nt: TGTGCCAGCAGTGCCCCTAGCGGGGGCTACGAGCAGTACTTC; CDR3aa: CASSAPSGGYEQYF
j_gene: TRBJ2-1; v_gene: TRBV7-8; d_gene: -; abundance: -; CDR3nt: TGTGCCAGCAGCTTGCCACGGGTGATGCGCGAGCAGTTCTTC; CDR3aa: CASSLPRVMREQFF